This T cell receptor (beta chain) was sequenced for a study of CD4 T cells in relation to SARS-CoV-2 and coronaviruses. Study summary: TCR beta CDR3s were sequenced after approximately ten-day antigen culture of PBMCs. Overall study results and limits: This crossreactivity analysis covered spike protein alone, no other viral proteins. SARS-CoV-2-driven expansion was significantly weaker in crossreactive than monoreactive clones.

The CDR3 length is 13 residues. V lost 6 bases, J lost 1 base, and 9 bases lay in between. The unexposed donors gave CD4+ T cells in about 2010-2019, prior to COVID-19. Isolation of CD4+ T cells took place after approximately eleven days in culture. The method was immunoSEQ multiplex PCR; TCRdb's version includes in-frame clones alone and lacks a portion of them. Here the sample spans more than 20,000 clones, just over 75% being singletons. As to this clone: Antigen specificity is unknown.

The sample taken for sequencing was CD4+ T cells from PBMCs, cultured in vitro. The rearrangement links TRBV12-3 or TRBV12-4 to TRBJ1-1; TRBD1 might be the D (6 bases). The sequence derives from a human donor in good health. The CDR3, as DNA: TGTGCCAGCAGCCTGGGACAGAACACTGAAGCTTTCTTT. As protein: CASSLGQNTEAFF.